Given below is one T cell receptor beta chain in context. This record belongs to a study of blood T cell repertoires in COVID-19. Study-level background: Some COVID-19 samples were acute and others convalescent; all came from the United States, Italy and Spain. Nucleic acid was either cDNA or gDNA, and it came from T cells, B-cell-depleted T cells, or PBMCs.

Germline loops: CDR1 SNHLY, CDR2 FYNNEI. V was shortened by 6 bases and J by 0 bases, with 11 bases between the two germline ends. The CDR3 is made up of 14 amino acids. Authors' analysis steps: The assay estimated nucleated cells by amplifying reference gene primers. The protocol was immunoSEQ multiplex PCR, while the TCRdb copy is restricted to in-frame clones and leaves out a portion. For V, J and clone size, that table is used; D and trimming come from the DNA. The sample has approximately 250,000 clones, approximately 86% seen once. This receptor was obtained from a man aged 25 to 45 with active or convalescent COVID-19. The sequenced sample consisted of peripheral blood. V is TRBV2 and J is TRBJ1-2, with D perhaps matching TRBD1 (5 bases). CDR3 loop: CASRDDSPNYGYTF. The CDR3 coding sequence is TGTGCCAGCAGGGATGACAGTCCTAACTATGGCTACACCTTC.